This passage covers 11 T cell receptor beta chains from one sample sequenced in a study of blood T cell repertoires in COVID-19. This table comes from immunoSEQ multiplex PCR, and its TCRdb copy is limited to in-frame clones, with some not included. The sample gives some 30,000 clones, 88% of which show up once; around 25% is in the top ten. Sequencing was carried out using peripheral blood. The receptors originated from an elderly woman with active or convalescent COVID-19.

V usage is TRBV5-1 and J usage is TRBJ2-7, with TRBD2 as a possible D gene (6 bases). This CDR3 has 15 residues. CDR1 SGHRS and CDR2 YFSETQ come from the germline V gene. Trimming took off 0 bases at V and 0 bases at J, with 10 bases between the two ends. Here the CDR3 reads CASSLDAGSSYEQYF. Written as DNA, the CDR3 is TGCGCCAGCAGCTTGGATGCGGGGTCCTCCTACGAGCAGTACTTC.

This chain joins TRBV19 and TRBJ1-1; 10 positions match TRBD1. The CDR3 is made up of 14 amino acids. CDR1 and CDR2 (germline): LNHDA, SQIVND (reference sequence). Trimming at V came to 4 bases and at J to 4 bases, leaving 3 bases not matched to a gene. Written as DNA, the CDR3 is TGTGCCAGTAGTACCGGACAGGGGGGCACTGAAGCTTTCTTT. Its translation: CASSTGQGGTEAFF.

The rearrangement links TRBV5-4 to TRBJ2-7; 9 bases align to TRBD1. The CDR3 runs 15 residues. V shed 3 bases and J 5 bases; nucleotides not matched to a gene: 9. Germline CDR1 SGHNT, CDR2 YYREEE (reference sequence). CDR3 loop: CASSSLDRGYHEQYF. Written as DNA, the CDR3 is TGTGCCAGCAGCTCCCTGGACAGGGGATATCACGAGCAGTACTTC.

The chain joins TRBV4-1 to TRBJ1-5; no clear D gene. Germline assignment: CDR1 MGHRA and CDR2 YSYEKL. The CDR3 loop spans 15 amino acids. Trimming pared 0 bases from V and 7 bases from J, leaving 13 bases between. CDR3 DNA sequence: TGCGCCAGCAGCCAAGAAGAGCGGGTAAGCCAGCCCCAGCATTTT. This translates into CASSQEERVSQPQHF.

This chain connects TRBV5-1 to TRBJ1-4, with a weak D call TRBD1 (5 bases). Germline CDR1 and CDR2: SGHRS and YFSETQ. The V gene lost 4 bases and the J gene lost 5 bases, with 12 bases spanning the gap. This CDR3 has 14 residues. CDR3 amino acids: CASSKGEENEKLFF. The CDR3 DNA is TGCGCCAGCAGCAAAGGGGAGGAAAATGAAAAACTGTTTTTT.

The V call is TRBV4-2, the J call TRBJ2-2; D perhaps matches TRBD2 (5 bases). Germline V CDR1 and CDR2: LGHNA, YNFKEQ. The CDR3 totals 18 residues. Deletions cut 0 bases from V and 3 bases from J, with 17 bases between. This CDR3 is CASSQDESGTSHTGELFF. The CDR3, as DNA: TGTGCCAGCAGCCAAGATGAGTCGGGTACTAGTCACACCGGGGAGCTGTTTTTT.

V gene TRBV7-3 combines with J gene TRBJ1-2; weak D call: TRBD1 (5 bases). The germline gives CDR1 SGHTA, CDR2 FQGTGA. The CDR3 spans 12 residues. Trimming removed 4 bases from V and 5 bases from J, with 8 bases in between. CDR3 region: CASSSGTYGYTF. The CDR3 coding sequence is TGTGCCAGCAGCTCCGGGACTTATGGCTACACCTTC.

In the case of this clone: Other DNA sequences in this specimen translate into the identical CDR3. V usage is TRBV18 and J usage is TRBJ1-2, with TRBD1 matching 9 bases. This CDR3 spans 15 amino acids. Germline CDR1 reads KGHSH; CDR2 reads LQKENI. Unmatched junction bases numbered 4, after V lost 2 bases and J lost 3 bases. The CDR3 sequence is CASSPLDRGDYGYTF. The CDR3 DNA reads TGTGCCAGCTCACCATTAGACAGGGGGGACTATGGCTACACCTTC. Full variable domain (outside the CDR3, taken from reference TRBV18 and TRBJ1-2): NAGVMQNPRHLVRRRGQEARLRCSPMKGHSHVYWYRQLPEEGLKFMVYLQKENIIDESGMPKERFSAEFPKEGPSILRIQQVVRGDSAAYFCASSPLDRGDYGYTFGSGTRLTVV.

This clone was found once. The rearrangement uses TRBV6-5 and TRBJ1-2, with TRBD1 identical over 7 bases. The CDR3 spans 13 residues. The V gene end was trimmed by 4 bases and the J gene end by 6 bases; junction bases not matched to a gene: 5. Germline V gives CDR1 MNHEY, CDR2 SVGAGI. The CDR3 protein is CASSLDRAHGYTF. CDR3 bases: TGTGCCAGCAGTTTAGACAGGGCCCATGGCTACACCTTC.

This clone was detected a few times. V and J are TRBV10-1 and TRBJ1-1; no clear D. Germline CDR1 WNHNN, CDR2 SYGVQD (reference sequence). Trimming cost V 6 bases and J 2 bases, with 10 bases left between them. The CDR3 is 13 amino acids. In DNA form, the CDR3 reads TGCGCCAGCAGGGCCACAGCTAACACTGAAGCTTTCTTT. This gives the protein CASRATANTEAFF.

The CDR3 DNA reads as TGCGCCAGCAGCCAAGATAACACAGACTACGAGCAGTACTTC. It yields the protein CASSQDNTDYEQYF. V usage is TRBV4-1 and J usage is TRBJ2-7; D ambiguous. Per germline, CDR1 MGHRA and CDR2 YSYEKL. This CDR3 is built from 14 residues. V was cut by 0 bases and J by 3 bases, with 9 bases left in between.